The 18 T cell receptor beta chains given below trace back to one sample, sequenced in a study of cytomegalovirus exposure and HLA in healthy donors (dated by TCRdb to 2016 to 2017). Library preparation employed the immunoSEQ multiplex PCR assay. For the multiplex PCR, a mixture combining 60 forward primers for TCR Vbeta segments and 13 reverse primers for TCR Jbeta segments was used. The immuneACCESS repertoire file appears here via TCRdb, limited to in-frame rearrangements. These files lack a portion of the clones; in checked studies, under half of the deficit traces to unresolved V genes, and the cause of the others is not known. This sample comprises almost 200,000 clones, 75% to 85% of them detected only once. Clones ranked in the top ten supply approximately 0.4% of the sample. Sequences were obtained from PBMCs. These receptors originate from a male donor in good health and CMV-seropositive.

The chain carries TRBV25-1 and TRBJ1-5; D not certain. The V and J ends lost 4 bases and 0 bases respectively, with 4 bases between them. This CDR3 is 13 amino acids long. The germline gives CDR1 MGHDK, CDR2 SYGVNS. CDR3 protein: CASSVNSNQPQHF. The CDR3, as DNA: TGTGCCAGCAGTGTCAATAGCAATCAGCCCCAGCATTTT.

V and J are TRBV4-2 and TRBJ2-7; TRBD2 aligns across 16 bases. Germline V gene lookup returns CDR1 LGHNA and CDR2 YNFKEQ. Germline trimming cut 4 bases from V and 6 bases from J; bases unmatched to any gene: 3. The CDR3 sequence is 15 residues long. The CDR3 loop is CASSLGLAGGGEQYF. DNA of the CDR3: TGTGCCAGCAGCCTGGGACTAGCGGGAGGGGGCGAGCAGTACTTC.

The chain couples TRBV5-5 to TRBJ1-5; D remains ambiguous. The CDR3 contains 12 residues. Germline CDR1 is SGHKS and CDR2 is YYEKEE (reference sequence). The V end was cut by 2 bases, the J end by 3 bases, with 3 bases between. The CDR3 DNA is TGTGCCAGCAGCTTTATCAATCAGCCCCAGCATTTT. Its protein is CASSFINQPQHF.

This chain uses TRBV19 with TRBJ2-3; tentative D call: TRBD1 (6 bases). The V gene's germline CDR1 is LNHDA and CDR2 SQIVND (reference sequence). V dropped 4 bases and J dropped 6 bases, with 11 bases sitting between them. The CDR3 totals 13 residues. Here the CDR3 DNA reads TGTGCCAGTAGTAAGGACAGTCCCGATACGCAGTATTTT. Its translation: CASSKDSPDTQYF.

The V call is TRBV7-2, the J call TRBJ2-2; 10 bases match TRBD2. Germline V CDR1 and CDR2: SGHTA, FQGNSA. The V gene end was trimmed by 4 bases and the J gene end by 9 bases; junction bases not matched to a gene: 8. The CDR3 loop spans 15 amino acids. CDR3 sequence reads: CASSSAGTSVRELFF. The CDR3 DNA reads TGTGCCAGCAGCTCCGCCGGGACTAGCGTCCGGGAGCTGTTTTTT.

This clone was seen a few times. The gene calls are TRBV11-2 and TRBJ2-2; possible D gene TRBD2, 6 bases. V lost 0 bases and J lost 2, with 10 bases in between. The CDR3 loop spans 16 amino acids. Germline V gives CDR1 SGHAT, CDR2 FQNNGV. This CDR3 reads CASSLDPGANTGELFF. DNA of the CDR3: TGTGCCAGCAGCTTAGATCCGGGAGCTAACACCGGGGAGCTGTTTTTT.

The gene calls are TRBV4-3 and TRBJ2-7, with D perhaps matching TRBD1 (6 bases). From germline, CDR1 is LGHNA and CDR2 YSLEER. Trimming stripped 3 bases from V and 6 bases from J, with 15 bases between. The CDR3 covers 14 residues. CDR3 nucleotides: TGCGCCAGCAGCCAGAGGGGGATGGGGGCCGAGCAGTACTTC. Translated, it gives CASSQRGMGAEQYF.

The chain is built from TRBV5-1 and TRBJ2-7, with D possibly being TRBD1 (6 bases). CDR1 and CDR2 from the germline V gene are SGHRS and YFSETQ. The V end lost 0 bases, the J end lost 4 bases, and 8 bases lay between the germline ends. CDR3 length: 13 residues. Here the CDR3 DNA reads TGCGCCAGCAGCTTGGTAGGGACATACGAGCAGTACTTC. It encodes CASSLVGTYEQYF.

V usage is TRBV19 and J usage is TRBJ1-2; 7 bases match TRBD1. Germline-derived CDR1 and CDR2 are LNHDA and SQIVND (reference sequence). The CDR3 loop spans 17 amino acids. V was pared by 5 bases and J by 0 bases, with 12 bases of the junction left unmatched. The chain's CDR3 is CASSPQGQRITNYGYTF. The CDR3 nucleotides read TGTGCCAGTAGTCCCCAGGGACAGCGTATAACTAACTATGGCTACACCTTC.

This clone has just a few counts. The gene calls are TRBV5-1 and TRBJ2-2, with D possibly TRBD1 on 5 matching bases. CDR1 SGHRS and CDR2 YFSETQ come from the germline V gene. This CDR3 spans 15 amino acids. Trimming left V 0 bases short and J 6 bases short, with 12 bases between. The CDR3 is CASSLEGARAGELFF. CDR3 nucleotide sequence: TGCGCCAGCAGCTTGGAAGGGGCCCGGGCCGGGGAGCTGTTTTTT.

The V call is TRBV27, the J call TRBJ1-5; D remains unclear. Germline values: CDR1 MNHEY, CDR2 SMNVEV (reference sequence). Trimming took 6 bases from V and 6 from J, leaving 18 bases between them. The CDR3 sequence is 15 residues long. This CDR3 is CASSREPGRGQPQHF. DNA for the CDR3: TGTGCCAGCAGCCGGGAACCTGGTCGGGGTCAGCCCCAGCATTTT.

The chain has TRBV6-5 and TRBJ1-1, with D possibly matching TRBD1 (6 bases). The CDR3 runs to 15 residues. Germline lookup yields CDR1 MNHEY and CDR2 SVGAGI. The V gene lost 2 bases and the J gene lost 4 bases, with 14 bases spanning the gap. The CDR3 DNA reads TGTGCCAGCAGTTACGATCGGGGGGCGGTCACTGAAGCTTTCTTT. Encoded protein: CASSYDRGAVTEAFF.

This clone was detected a few times. The gene calls are TRBV6-6 and TRBJ1-1, with 8 bases matching TRBD1. J was trimmed by 1 base and V by 7 bases; bases with no gene match: 2. This CDR3 is 13 amino acids long. Germline V gives CDR1 MNHNY, CDR2 SVGAGI (reference sequence). The CDR3 nucleotides are TGTGCCAGCACCGACAGGGGGAACACTGAAGCTTTCTTT. Translating gives CASTDRGNTEAFF.

The chain links TRBV19 to TRBJ1-6; maybe TRBD1 (5 bases). Germline assignment: CDR1 LNHDA and CDR2 SQIVND (reference sequence). Trimming took 1 base from V and 10 from J, leaving 14 bases between them. The CDR3 has 15 residues. This chain's CDR3 is CASSIVGGVGSPLHF. CDR3 coding DNA: TGTGCCAGTAGTATAGTGGGGGGGGTCGGCTCACCCCTCCACTTT.

This rearrangement joins TRBV7-2 to TRBJ1-2, with 7 bases aligning to TRBD1. Unmatched junction bases numbered 6, after V lost 1 base and J lost 4 bases. The V gene's germline CDR1 is SGHTA and CDR2 FQGNSA. This CDR3 comprises 15 residues. The CDR3 sequence is CASSLGDRRFYGYTF. For the CDR3, the DNA is TGTGCCAGCAGCTTAGGGGACAGACGGTTCTATGGCTACACCTTC.

This clone has only a few counts. The chain couples TRBV27 to TRBJ1-4; possible D gene TRBD1, 6 bases. This CDR3 is 16 amino acids long. The V end was cut by 5 bases, the J end by 8 bases, with 21 bases between. Germline CDR1 reads MNHEY; CDR2 reads SMNVEV (reference sequence). The chain's CDR3 is CASSTDTGHYKEKLFF. The CDR3 DNA reads as TGTGCCAGCAGTACTGACACGGGACACTATAAAGAAAAACTGTTTTTT.

The chain links TRBV9 to TRBJ2-3; D is unclear. The CDR3 is made up of 15 amino acids. The germline V gene has CDR1 SGDLS and CDR2 YYNGEE. The germline V and J ends were trimmed by 0 bases and 6 bases, with 14 bases remaining between them. DNA of the CDR3: TGTGCCAGCAGCGTAGTATCCCATCGTCGGGATACGCAGTATTTT. Translation: CASSVVSHRRDTQYF.

The chain links TRBV19 to TRBJ1-1, with D possibly being TRBD1 (6 bases). Trimming pared 2 bases from V and 0 bases from J, leaving 25 bases between. Germline CDR1 and CDR2: LNHDA and SQIVND (reference sequence). CDR3 length: 20 amino acids. CDR3 bases: TGTGCCAGTAGTATAACGGGACATTGGGAACCCGGGATAATGAACACTGAAGCTTTCTTT. Translated: CASSITGHWEPGIMNTEAFF.